This T cell receptor (beta chain) was retrieved from a study of CD8 T cells in ankylosing spondylitis. Generation of TCR beta libraries employed quantitative 5'-RACE incorporating molecular barcodes. MiXCR was run by TCRdb on the 5' RACE reads, yielding one entry per CDR3 protein. The sample has 200,000 to 250,000 distinct CDR3 sequences; about 17% are singletons. The sample holds a few counts of this clonotype. Its cognate antigen is unknown. Study findings and constraints: What appeared characteristic of ankylosing spondylitis blood was a TCR beta motif of 7 or 8 highly homologous variants.

The CDR3 length is 13 residues. The junction had 9 bases not matched to a gene; V was cut back by 7 bases and J by 3 bases. In germline, CDR1 is SQVTM, CDR2 ANQGSEA. V gene TRBV29-1 combines with J gene TRBJ2-7; 7 bases map to TRBD2. This clonotype was obtained from a male donor with ankylosing spondylitis. Sequencing was performed on blood, either unsorted or a sorted T cell fraction (not recorded which). This CDR3 reads CSALSGLDYEQYF. The CDR3 bases are TGCAGCGCCCTTTCAGGACTAGACTACGAGCAGTACTTC.